Following are 9 T cell receptor beta chains from one sample sequenced in a study of OX40 agonist ivuxolimab in advanced cancers. Library preparation used the immunoSEQ multiplex PCR assay. TCRdb holds this immuneACCESS table with in-frame rearrangements only. Some clones are missing; in checked studies, unresolved V genes explain under half, and the rest has no known cause. For this sample the table gives 75,000 to 90,000 clones, of which approximately 89% were detected only once. The ten largest clones add up to approximately 2.3% of the sample. The sample in question was CD4+ or CD8+ T cells sorted from blood, obtained in a trial of the OX40 agonist ivuxolimab. Every receptor here comes from an adult with an advanced solid tumor such as melanoma, head and neck, liver or kidney cancer.

The rearrangement joins TRBV18 to TRBJ2-3, with TRBD2 identical over 9 bases. CDR3 length: 16 residues. CDR1 is KGHSH and CDR2 is LQKENI in the germline V gene. V lost 5 bases and J lost 0; bases outside the gene matches: 6. The CDR3 region has the DNA TGTGCCAGCTCAGGACGACTAGCGGCTAGCACAGATACGCAGTATTTT. This sequence encodes CASSGRLAASTDTQYF. The full variable domain, rest sourced from reference TRBV18 and TRBJ2-3, is NAGVMQNPRHLVRRRGQEARLRCSPMKGHSHVYWYRQLPEEGLKFMVYLQKENIIDESGMPKERFSAEFPKEGPSILRIQQVVRGDSAAYFCASSGRLAASTDTQYFGPGTRLTVL.

The genes are TRBV6-5 and TRBJ2-7; TRBD1 aligns across 9 bases. J was trimmed by 6 bases and V by 5 bases; bases with no gene match: 2. The germline CDR1 and CDR2 sequences are MNHEY and SVGAGI. This CDR3 is 12 amino acids long. The CDR3, as DNA: TGTGCCAGCAGTAAGACAGGGGGCGAGCAGTACTTC. It yields the protein CASSKTGGEQYF.

The gene calls are TRBV10-3 and TRBJ1-2; no reliable D call. This CDR3 contains 15 residues. The germline V gene encodes CDR1 ENHRY and CDR2 SYGVKD. Trimming removed 4 bases from V and 6 bases from J, with 18 bases in between. CDR3 region: CAISGDSGVLNGYTF. The CDR3 region has the DNA TGTGCCATCAGTGGCGATAGTGGAGTGTTGAATGGCTACACCTTC.

The rearrangement links TRBV28 to TRBJ2-7; no definite D call. Germline V gives CDR1 MDHEN, CDR2 SYDVKM. Deletions cut 2 bases from V and 7 bases from J, with 12 bases between. The CDR3 has 13 amino acids. CDR3 DNA sequence: TGTGCCAGCAGTTTAGACTCGATGGAGGAGCAGTACTTC. Translated, it gives CASSLDSMEEQYF.

This sequence joins TRBV5-1 and TRBJ1-4, with D perhaps TRBD1 (6 bases). Trimming pared 3 bases from V and 4 bases from J, leaving 16 bases between. The length of the CDR3 is 16 residues. The germline gives CDR1 SGHRS, CDR2 YFSETQ. The CDR3 coding sequence is TGCGCCAGCAGCTCCTCTGCTCAGGGGAGTAATGAAAAACTGTTTTTT. As protein: CASSSSAQGSNEKLFF.

The V and J genes are TRBV14 and TRBJ1-1; D unresolved. There are 14 residues in the CDR3. Germline V gene data show CDR1 as SGHDN and CDR2 as FVKESK. Trimming took off 0 bases at V and 1 base at J, with 6 bases between the two ends. Written as DNA, the CDR3 is TGTGCCAGCAGCCAAGATTTACGGAACACTGAAGCTTTCTTT. It translates to CASSQDLRNTEAFF.

The rearrangement links TRBV6-5 to TRBJ2-1; D is uncertain. V gave up 9 bases and J gave up 6 bases, with 18 bases separating them. CDR3 length: 14 amino acids. CDR1 and CDR2 from the germline V gene are MNHEY and SVGAGI. In DNA form, the CDR3 reads TGTGCCAGTAAAGGGTCGGCGAGAGGCAATGAGCAGTTCTTC. It yields the protein CASKGSARGNEQFF.

J is TRBJ2-2 and V is TRBV10-3, with 8 bases fitting TRBD1. V shed 10 bases, J shed 4 bases, and the junction held 5 bases outside the gene matches. The CDR3 is 13 residues long. Germline CDR1 is ENHRY and CDR2 is SYGVKD. The CDR3 DNA is TGTGCCACGCAGGGGGCAAGCACCGGGGAGCTGTTTTTT. It encodes CATQGASTGELFF.

V gene TRBV28 combines with J gene TRBJ1-4; 11 bases map to TRBD1. The germline CDR1 and CDR2 sequences are MDHEN and SYDVKM. Unmatched junction bases numbered 13, after V lost 8 bases and J lost 5 bases. The CDR3 is 17 residues long. This CDR3 reads CASWGQGDSTINEKLFF. In DNA form, the CDR3 reads TGTGCCAGCTGGGGACAGGGGGATTCGACTATAAATGAAAAACTGTTTTTT.